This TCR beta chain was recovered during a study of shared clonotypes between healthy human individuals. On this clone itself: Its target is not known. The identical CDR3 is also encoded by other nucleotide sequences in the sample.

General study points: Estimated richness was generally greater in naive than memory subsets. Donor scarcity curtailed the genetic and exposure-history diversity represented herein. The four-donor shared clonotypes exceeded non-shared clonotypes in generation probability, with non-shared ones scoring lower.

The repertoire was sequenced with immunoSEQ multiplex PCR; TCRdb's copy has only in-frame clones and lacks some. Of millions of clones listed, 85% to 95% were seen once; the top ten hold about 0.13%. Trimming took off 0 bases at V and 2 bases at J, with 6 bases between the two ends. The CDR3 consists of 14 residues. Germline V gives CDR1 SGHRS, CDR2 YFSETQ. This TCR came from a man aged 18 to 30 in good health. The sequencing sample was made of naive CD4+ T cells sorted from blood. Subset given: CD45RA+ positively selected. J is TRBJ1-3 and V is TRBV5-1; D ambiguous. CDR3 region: CASSLGETGNTIYF. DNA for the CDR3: TGCGCCAGCAGCTTGGGGGAGACTGGAAACACCATATATTTT.